This T cell receptor beta chain was sequenced during a study of PD-1 blockade in classical Hodgkin lymphoma. The CDR3 spans 13 residues. CDR1 SGHTS and CDR2 YDEGEE come from the germline V gene. Trimming stripped 4 bases from V and 2 bases from J, with 9 bases between. The data were produced by immunoSEQ multiplex PCR, yet TCRdb's version contains in-frame clones alone and is incomplete. The profile shows fewer than 50,000 clones, about 86% of them singletons. Each patient experienced a relapse that followed autologous stem cell transplantation, and brentuximab vedotin exposure varied. Details on this clone: What it recognizes is unknown.

Study-wide results and limits: Baseline diversity was lower in partial responders and progressors than complete responders. Nothing has yet pinned down what causes the repertoire differences, possibly disease activity or prior therapy. Initiation of nivolumab under 1 year after ASCT led to exclusion of patients. Newly diagnosed patients were said to have less baseline TCR diversity than healthy donors did.

The sample here was peripheral blood mononuclear cells (PBMCs), taken before the second cycle of nivolumab. The sequence derives from a human donor with classical Hodgkin lymphoma. The chain is built from TRBV5-8 and TRBJ2-5, with D tentatively TRBD2 (5 bases). The CDR3 region is CASSQTGQETQYF. The CDR3 DNA reads TGTGCCAGCAGCCAGACGGGGCAAGAGACCCAGTACTTC.